The 14 T cell receptor beta chains below come from one sample, sequenced in a study of OX40 agonist ivuxolimab in advanced cancers. Some clones are missing from TCRdb's copy, which holds only in-frame ones; the method was immunoSEQ multiplex PCR. The sample lists under 70,000 clones, approximately 85% occurring once. The material sequenced was CD4+ or CD8+ T cells sorted from blood, taken in a trial of the OX40 agonist ivuxolimab. The receptors shown here come from an adult with an advanced solid tumor such as melanoma, head and neck, liver or kidney cancer.

The chain links TRBV7-2 to TRBJ2-7, with TRBD1 matching over 8 bases. Trimming at V came to 6 bases and at J to 1 base, leaving 14 bases not matched to a gene. The germline V gene encodes CDR1 SGHTA and CDR2 FQGNSA. The CDR3 length is 17 residues. Here the CDR3 DNA reads TGTGCCAGCAGGCCCGGCGGGTCCCGGGACAGGTCCTACGAGCAGTACTTC. It yields the protein CASRPGGSRDRSYEQYF.

This chain connects TRBV6-4 to TRBJ2-7; the D call may be TRBD1 or TRBD2 (6 bases each). Germline CDR1 and CDR2: MRHNA and SNTAGT. CDR3 length: 13 amino acids. Trimming removed 0 bases at V and 7 bases at J, with 10 bases between. CDR3 coding DNA: TGTGCCAGCAGTGACTCGCTAGGGGGGGAGCAGTACTTC. This gives the protein CASSDSLGGEQYF.

Only one count was recorded for this clone. V is TRBV4-2 and J is TRBJ2-3; TRBD2 agrees at 7 bases. Germline-derived CDR1 and CDR2 are LGHNA and YNFKEQ. The CDR3 runs 16 residues. Losses at the gene ends were 3 bases for V and 0 bases for J; bases not matched to a gene: 6. CDR3 sequence: CASSQLAVFSTDTQYF. As DNA, the CDR3 is TGTGCCAGCAGCCAGCTAGCGGTCTTCAGCACAGATACGCAGTATTTT.

The J gene is TRBJ1-4, the V gene TRBV7-9, with 9 bases matching TRBD1. The CDR3 spans 16 residues. V was pared by 4 bases and J by 7 bases, with 10 bases of the junction left unmatched. Germline V gene lookup returns CDR1 SEHNR and CDR2 FQNEAQ (reference sequence). The CDR3 reads CASSSLQGALGEKLFF. The DNA for the CDR3 is TGTGCCAGCAGCTCCTTACAGGGGGCGCTGGGTGAAAAACTGTTTTTT.

The V gene is TRBV18, the J gene TRBJ2-7; no reliable D call. This CDR3 has 13 residues. The germline V gene has CDR1 KGHSH and CDR2 LQKENI. Trimming stripped 4 bases from V and 3 bases from J, with 10 bases between. The CDR3 nucleotides read TGTGCCAGCTCACAGAAACAGTACTACGAGCAGTACTTC. This gives the protein CASSQKQYYEQYF. Based on the CDR3 plus reference TRBV18 and TRBJ2-7, the full variable domain is NAGVMQNPRHLVRRRGQEARLRCSPMKGHSHVYWYRQLPEEGLKFMVYLQKENIIDESGMPKERFSAEFPKEGPSILRIQQVVRGDSAAYFCASSQKQYYEQYFGPGTRLTVT.

CDR3 sequence: CAISERIGGSGMNTEAFF. The CDR3 DNA follows: TGTGCCATCAGTGAGAGGATAGGGGGTTCTGGCATGAACACTGAAGCTTTCTTT. This chain uses TRBV10-3 with TRBJ1-1; tentatively, D is TRBD1 (6 bases). Germline V gives CDR1 ENHRY, CDR2 SYGVKD. This CDR3 spans 18 amino acids. The V and J ends lost 2 bases and 0 bases respectively, with 19 bases between them.

The chain couples TRBV7-8 to TRBJ2-2, with TRBD2 matching over 9 bases. CDR3 length equals 16 residues. The V segment lost 5 bases and the J segment 6 bases; nucleotides outside the gene matches: 10. The germline V gene has CDR1 SGHVS and CDR2 FQNEAQ. The CDR3 loop reads CASSPRRAGGAGELFF. CDR3 nucleotides: TGTGCCAGCAGCCCCCGGCGAGCGGGAGGCGCCGGGGAGCTGTTTTTT.

The chain has TRBV4-2 and TRBJ2-3, with D tentatively TRBD1 or TRBD2 (7 bases each). The CDR3 is made up of 17 amino acids. With 0 bases removed from V and 1 base from J, the gap between germline ends came to 14 bases. Per the germline V gene, CDR1 is LGHNA and CDR2 is YNFKEQ. The CDR3 spells CASSQDGGGQRTDTQYF. CDR3 nucleotides: TGTGCCAGCAGCCAAGATGGGGGGGGACAGCGCACAGATACGCAGTATTTT.

The chain links TRBV7-9 to TRBJ2-7; possibly TRBD2 for D (5 bases). The V end was cut by 5 bases, the J end by 5 bases, with 22 bases between. This CDR3 spans 16 amino acids. Germline V lookup: CDR1 SEHNR, CDR2 FQNEAQ (reference sequence). The DNA of the CDR3 is TGTGCCAGCAGCCCCAAGCGGAGGCTCCAGTTAGACGAGCAGTACTTC. Protein product: CASSPKRRLQLDEQYF. The complete variable domain, with remaining parts taken from reference TRBV7-9 and TRBJ2-7, reads DTGVSQNPRHKITKRGQNVTFRCDPISEHNRLYWYRQTLGQGPEFLTYFQNEAQLEKSRLLSDRFSAERPKGSFSTLEIQRTEQGDSAMYLCASSPKRRLQLDEQYFGPGTRLTVT.

The V gene is TRBV28, the J gene TRBJ1-2; maybe TRBD1 (5 bases). Germline V gives CDR1 MDHEN, CDR2 SYDVKM. Trimming left V 4 bases short and J 4 bases short, with 7 bases between. This CDR3 has 12 residues. The CDR3 here is CASSSGAYGYTF. CDR3 sequence (DNA): TGTGCCAGCAGTTCTGGGGCCTATGGCTACACCTTC.

The gene calls are TRBV18 and TRBJ2-1; D is unclear. V lost 6 bases, J lost 8 bases, and 14 bases lay in between. The germline gives CDR1 KGHSH, CDR2 LQKENI. CDR3 length: 13 amino acids. CDR3 in amino acids: CASSTGQSDEQFF. The CDR3 coding sequence is TGTGCCAGCTCGACGGGTCAGAGCGATGAGCAGTTCTTC. Full variable domain (outside the CDR3, taken from reference TRBV18 and TRBJ2-1): NAGVMQNPRHLVRRRGQEARLRCSPMKGHSHVYWYRQLPEEGLKFMVYLQKENIIDESGMPKERFSAEFPKEGPSILRIQQVVRGDSAAYFCASSTGQSDEQFFGPGTRLTVL.

The chain combines TRBV6-1 with TRBJ1-2; the match to TRBD1 covers 12 bases. Germline trimming cut 4 bases from V and 4 bases from J; bases unmatched to any gene: 4. Looked up from germline, CDR1 is MNHNS and CDR2 is SASEGT. The CDR3 consists of 15 residues. In DNA form, the CDR3 reads TGTGCCAGCAGTGGAGGGACAGGGGGCAGCTATGGCTACACCTTC. Its translation: CASSGGTGGSYGYTF.

The chain is built from TRBV9 and TRBJ2-3, with D perhaps matching TRBD2 (6 bases). Germline V gene lookup returns CDR1 SGDLS and CDR2 YYNGEE. The CDR3 sequence is 14 residues long. The V and J ends lost 0 bases and 5 bases respectively, with 10 bases between them. CDR3 nucleotide sequence: TGTGCCAGCAGCGTAGCGCTAGCGATAGATACGCAGTATTTT. Protein product: CASSVALAIDTQYF. The complete variable domain, with remaining parts taken from reference TRBV9 and TRBJ2-3, reads DSGVTQTPKHLITATGQRVTLRCSPRSGDLSVYWYQQSLDQGLQFLIQYYNGEERAKGNILERFSAQQFPDLHSELNLSSLELGDSALYFCASSVALAIDTQYFGPGTRLTVL.

The chain is built from TRBV4-3 and TRBJ1-1; D call uncertain. Germline V lookup: CDR1 LGHNA, CDR2 YSLEER. The CDR3 runs 10 residues. The V gene lost 4 bases and the J gene lost 4 bases, with 1 base spanning the gap. The CDR3 nucleotides are TGCGCCAGCAGCCTCACTGAAGCTTTCTTT. This encodes CASSLTEAFF.